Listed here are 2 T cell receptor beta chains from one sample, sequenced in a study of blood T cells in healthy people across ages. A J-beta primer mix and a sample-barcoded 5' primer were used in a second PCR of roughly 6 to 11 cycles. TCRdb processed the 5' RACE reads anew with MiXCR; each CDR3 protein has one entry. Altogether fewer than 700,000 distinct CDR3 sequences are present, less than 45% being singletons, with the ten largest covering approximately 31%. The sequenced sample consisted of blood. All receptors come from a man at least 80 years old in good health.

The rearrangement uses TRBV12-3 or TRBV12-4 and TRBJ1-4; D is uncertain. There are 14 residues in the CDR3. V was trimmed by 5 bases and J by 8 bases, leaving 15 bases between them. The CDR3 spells CASSPGPGGEKLFF. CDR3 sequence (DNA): TGTGCCAGCAGTCCCGGCCCCGGTGGAGAAAAACTGTTTTTT.

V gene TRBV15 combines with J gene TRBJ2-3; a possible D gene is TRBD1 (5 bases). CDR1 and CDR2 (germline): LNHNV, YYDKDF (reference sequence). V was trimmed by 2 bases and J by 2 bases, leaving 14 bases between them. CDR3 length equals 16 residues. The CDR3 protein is CATSRPQGTFTDTQYF. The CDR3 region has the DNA TGTGCCACCAGCAGACCCCAGGGTACGTTCACAGATACGCAGTATTTT.